One and the same sample provided the 26 T cell receptor beta chains below, sequenced in a study of immune evolution from preneoplasia to lung adenocarcinoma. The data were produced by immunoSEQ multiplex PCR, yet TCRdb's version contains in-frame clones alone and is incomplete. The sample shows about 12,000 clones, about 83% of them seen only once. The sample comprised FFPE tissue from an adenomatous hyperplasia lung lesion. The subset: atypical adenomatous hyperplasia (AAH), lung preneoplasia. The receptors shown here come from a person aged 50-75 years with lung adenocarcinoma.

This chain connects TRBV6-1 to TRBJ1-2, with a possible D match to TRBD1 (5 bases). CDR1 and CDR2 (germline): MNHNS, SASEGT. V was clipped by 1 base and J by 6 bases, with 9 bases between them. This CDR3 has 13 residues. This CDR3 reads CASSEGGDDGYTF. The CDR3 DNA sequence: TGTGCCAGCAGTGAAGGAGGGGATGATGGCTACACCTTC.

Here the CDR3 reads CASSASESGHADTQYF. The DNA for the CDR3 is TGTGCCAGCAGCGCCAGCGAGTCAGGTCATGCAGATACGCAGTATTTT. This sequence joins TRBV9 and TRBJ2-3; D not resolved. The CDR3 is made up of 16 amino acids. The germline gives CDR1 SGDLS, CDR2 YYNGEE. V was clipped by 3 bases and J by 4 bases, with 18 bases between them.

The chain joins TRBV30 to TRBJ2-2; 7 bases match TRBD1. CDR3 length equals 14 residues. After removal of 4 bases from V and 5 bases from J, the junction contained 7 bases not matched to a gene. Per germline, CDR1 GTSNPN and CDR2 SVGIG (reference sequence). CDR3: CAWKWQGETGELFF. In DNA form, the CDR3 reads TGTGCCTGGAAGTGGCAGGGGGAAACCGGGGAGCTGTTTTTT.

The chain links TRBV20-1 to TRBJ1-1; D uncertain. V lost 2 bases and J 10 bases, leaving 11 bases between the germline ends. Germline CDR1 reads DFQATT; CDR2 reads SNEGSKA (reference sequence). The CDR3 sequence is 11 residues long. Here the CDR3 reads CSARNEMGAFF. The CDR3 coding sequence is TGCAGTGCTAGAAATGAAATGGGAGCTTTCTTT.

The rearrangement joins TRBV10-3 to TRBJ1-3; D ambiguous. The V end was cut by 6 bases, the J end by 3 bases, with 9 bases between. The CDR3 is made up of 13 amino acids. CDR1 ENHRY and CDR2 SYGVKD come from the germline V gene. CDR3 amino acids: CAIRSSDGNTIYF. In nucleotides, the CDR3 is TGTGCCATCAGATCAAGCGATGGAAACACCATATATTTT.

The rearrangement joins TRBV6-1 to TRBJ2-1; 8 positions agree with TRBD1. The germline gives CDR1 MNHNS, CDR2 SASEGT. The length of the CDR3 is 12 residues. The DNA for the CDR3 is TGTGCTGGGACAGGAACTTACAATGAGCAGTTCTTC. Residues: CAGTGTYNEQFF.

The chain recombines TRBV28 with TRBJ2-2; TRBD2 matches at 8 bases. After removal of 3 bases from V and 6 bases from J, the junction contained 6 bases not matched to a gene. Germline V gene lookup returns CDR1 MDHEN and CDR2 SYDVKM. CDR3 length: 15 residues. The CDR3 reads CASSFSGNEAGELFF. The CDR3 bases are TGTGCCAGCAGTTTTAGCGGGAATGAAGCCGGGGAGCTGTTTTTT. Looking up the rest from reference TRBV28 and TRBJ2-2 gives the full variable domain: DVKVTQSSRYLVKRTGEKVFLECVQDMDHENMFWYRQDPGLGLRLIYFSYDVKMKEKGDIPEGYSVSREKKERFSLILESASTNQTSMYLCASSFSGNEAGELFFGEGSRLTVL.

Only a few counts were recorded for this clone. The chain recombines TRBV27 with TRBJ1-2; D gene uncertain. V lost 5 bases to trimming and J lost 5 bases, with 9 bases between them. This CDR3 contains 12 residues. Germline V CDR1 and CDR2: MNHEY, SMNVEV (reference sequence). The CDR3 region is CASSANGYGYTF. In DNA form, the CDR3 reads TGTGCCAGCAGTGCCAATGGGTATGGCTACACCTTC.

This clone is a singleton in its sample. The V and J genes are TRBV9 and TRBJ2-7; 7 nucleotides agree with TRBD2. The CDR3 sequence is 17 residues long. Germline V CDR1 and CDR2: SGDLS, YYNGEE. The junction had 11 bases not matched to a gene; V was cut back by 0 bases and J by 2 bases. CDR3 in DNA: TGTGCCAGCAGCGTAGGAGGCGGCGGGGGAGGAACCTACGAGCAGTACTTC. This codes for CASSVGGGGGGTYEQYF.

As for this clone: One end of the junction is discordant with germline, which a read error may explain. The CDR3 protein is CASSLGYSREETQYF. The CDR3 nucleotides read TGTGCTAGCAGCTTGGGTTATAGTCGGGAAGAGACCCAGTACTTC. The V and J genes are TRBV7-7 and TRBJ2-5; D unresolved. CDR1 is SSHAT and CDR2 is FNYEAQ in the germline V gene (reference sequence). CDR3 length equals 15 residues.

The genes are TRBV6-5 and TRBJ1-1; D is uncertain. The CDR3 has 12 residues. The V gene lost 8 bases and the J gene lost 7 bases, with 14 bases spanning the gap. Germline CDR1 is MNHEY and CDR2 is SVGAGI. The CDR3 nucleotides are TGTGCCAGCGGACCGGGAAAGTATGAAGCTTTCTTT. This sequence encodes CASGPGKYEAFF.

The V gene is TRBV4-1, the J gene TRBJ1-1; no firm D call. The CDR3 is 13 residues long. Per the germline V gene, CDR1 is MGHRA and CDR2 is YSYEKL. The germline V and J ends were trimmed by 6 bases and 2 bases, with 10 bases remaining between them. The CDR3 protein is CASSRTPNTEAFF. The CDR3 DNA is TGCGCCAGCAGTCGAACGCCAAACACTGAAGCTTTCTTT.

This chain uses TRBV5-1 with TRBJ1-2; tentatively, D is TRBD1 (5 bases). Trimming took off 4 bases at V and 8 bases at J, with 18 bases between the two ends. Germline V CDR1 and CDR2: SGHRS, YFSETQ. There are 14 residues in the CDR3. DNA for the CDR3: TGCGCCAGCAGCCCGACAGTTGAGGTGGGGGGCTACACCTTC. It translates to CASSPTVEVGGYTF.

The chain couples TRBV21-1 to TRBJ1-5. TRBV21-1 is termed a pseudogene. The CDR3 sequence is 17 residues long. The CDR3 DNA reads TGTGCCAGCAGCACGGCGGGGGAAGGGACTAGCAATCAGCCCCAGCATTTT. Translating gives CASSTAGEGTSNQPQHF.

The V call is TRBV7-2, the J call TRBJ2-3; 9 positions match TRBD1. This CDR3 contains 16 residues. J was trimmed by 1 base and V by 3 bases; bases with no gene match: 5. CDR1 is SGHTA and CDR2 is FQGNSA in the germline V gene. The CDR3 sequence: CASSLGTGSRTDTQYF. CDR3 DNA sequence: TGTGCCAGCAGCTTGGGGACAGGGTCGCGCACAGATACGCAGTATTTT.

V usage is TRBV7-9 and J usage is TRBJ1-1; D gene uncertain. Trimming took off 0 bases at V and 1 base at J, with 9 bases between the two ends. Germline lookup yields CDR1 SEHNR and CDR2 FQNEAQ (reference sequence). The CDR3 spans 15 residues. The CDR3 DNA follows: TGTGCCAGCAGCTTAGCCGTTGGCAGGAACACTGAAGCTTTCTTT. This gives the protein CASSLAVGRNTEAFF.

This clone appeared once. The chain employs TRBV5-1 and TRBJ2-1, with D possibly matching TRBD1 (6 bases). The CDR3 length is 16 residues. Germline CDR1 reads SGHRS; CDR2 reads YFSETQ. The germline V and J ends were trimmed by 3 bases and 7 bases, with 20 bases remaining between them. CDR3 loop: CASSWGGGSGINEQFF. The CDR3 bases are TGCGCCAGCAGCTGGGGTGGGGGCTCAGGCATAAATGAGCAGTTCTTC.

The rearrangement joins TRBV6-1 to TRBJ2-5; D is unresolved. The V gene lost 4 bases and the J gene lost 1 base, with 10 bases spanning the gap. Germline V gene lookup returns CDR1 MNHNS and CDR2 SASEGT. CDR3 length equals 14 residues. The CDR3 here is CASSGAGSQETQYF. The CDR3 coding sequence is TGTGCCAGCAGTGGGGCCGGATCCCAAGAGACCCAGTACTTC.

The rearrangement joins TRBV12-5 to TRBJ2-6; 7 bases map to TRBD2. Germline CDR1 LGHNT, CDR2 FRNRAP. This CDR3 is built from 19 residues. V was clipped by 1 base and J by 0 bases; unmatched bases: 9. Here the CDR3 reads CASGLEPSGYYSGANVLTF. In DNA form, the CDR3 reads TGTGCTAGTGGTTTGGAACCTAGCGGTTATTACTCTGGGGCCAACGTCCTGACTTTC.

DNA of the CDR3: TGTGCCAGCAGAAAAGGACAAGGGGATAGCTACGAGCAGTACTTC. Translated, it gives CASRKGQGDSYEQYF. V is TRBV9 and J is TRBJ2-7; a possible D gene is TRBD1 (5 bases). V dropped 5 bases and J dropped 3 bases, with 18 bases sitting between them. This CDR3 is built from 15 residues. The germline gives CDR1 SGDLS, CDR2 YYNGEE.

The rearrangement joins TRBV29-1 to TRBJ2-1; 8 nucleotides line up with TRBD2. The V and J ends lost 5 bases and 2 bases, in that order; junction bases with no gene match: 8. Germline CDR1 reads SQVTM; CDR2 reads ANQGSEA. The CDR3 extends over 15 amino acids. The CDR3 is CSVKNAGGTYNEQFF. The CDR3 nucleotides read TGCAGCGTTAAAAACGCGGGAGGCACCTACAATGAGCAGTTCTTC.

V and J are TRBV28 and TRBJ2-7; 9 bases line up with TRBD1. After removal of 5 bases from V and 7 bases from J, the junction contained 15 bases not matched to a gene. From germline, CDR1 is MDHEN and CDR2 SYDVKM. This CDR3 region has 16 residues. The CDR3: CASSLVGTGSLLEQYF. In nucleotides, the CDR3 is TGTGCCAGCAGTCTTGTAGGGACAGGGTCTTTGCTTGAGCAGTACTTC.

The chain has TRBV19 and TRBJ2-7; tentative D call: TRBD2 (5 bases). The V and J ends lost 3 bases and 9 bases respectively, with 9 bases between them. The germline V gene encodes CDR1 LNHDA and CDR2 SQIVND (reference sequence). This CDR3 is 11 amino acids long. Here the CDR3 reads CASSIGEWQYF. The DNA for the CDR3 is TGTGCCAGTAGTATCGGGGAATGGCAGTACTTC.

V and J are TRBV9 and TRBJ2-3; no clear D. CDR1 is SGDLS, CDR2 YYNGEE, per germline. The ends were cut back, 0 bases at V and 0 bases at J, with 8 bases in the middle. The CDR3 extends over 15 amino acids. The CDR3 DNA reads TGTGCCAGCAGCGTAGGGATAGCTAGCACAGATACGCAGTATTTT. Its translation is CASSVGIASTDTQYF.

The chain recombines TRBV2 with TRBJ2-1; 9 bases are shared with TRBD2. The trim removed 8 bases at V and 7 bases at J, leaving 6 bases unmatched. From germline, CDR1 is SNHLY and CDR2 FYNNEI. CDR3 length: 13 residues. The CDR3 nucleotides read TGTGCCAGCTTTGGGCGGGAGGGGAATGAGCAGTTCTTC. Residues: CASFGREGNEQFF.

The chain has TRBV2 and TRBJ2-4; perhaps TRBD2 as D (6 bases). CDR1 and CDR2 (germline): SNHLY, FYNNEI. The V gene lost 1 base and the J gene lost 0 bases, with 7 bases spanning the gap. The length of the CDR3 is 15 residues. This chain's CDR3 is CASSEEGLAKNIQYF. The CDR3 DNA follows: TGTGCCAGCAGTGAAGAGGGACTAGCCAAAAACATTCAGTACTTC.